The present T cell receptor beta chain was sequenced within a study of blood T cells in healthy people across ages (dated by TCRdb to about 2015). Regarding the research as a whole: Template switching captured roughly one uniquely barcoded TCR beta cDNA molecule per two T cells in model experiments. The study measured age-related changes in TCR beta repertoire diversity using deep sequencing normalized with unique cDNA molecular identifiers. Four age groups were formed from the donors: young (average about 17 years), middle-aged (approximately 40), aged (about 62) and long-lived (around 82). To avoid experimental bias, donors of different ages were randomly spread across the sequencing lanes. Two additional independent replicas of 1 million unique cDNA reads from the same blood draw were analyzed for two donors (one aged 18 to 30 and one aged 80 or older). General study outcomes and caveats: Conclusive comparison of naive and antigen-experienced compartments was prevented by the profiling of bulk unsorted PBMCs. The long-lived group showed more naive CD4+ T cells, fewer expanded clones and increased TCR diversity than the aged group, suggesting age selection. As age increased, observed TCR beta diversity per million T cells dropped in a roughly linear way, and a significant reduction was already evident by age about 40. A strong correlation was found between observed TCR beta diversity and the percentage of naive T cells measured by flow cytometry. Because donor CMV infection status was unknown, age-related changes in expanded clonotypes were potentially confounded. Total diversity estimates from one million sequenced T cells were considered lower bounds and underestimates.

The method behind the library was 5' RACE. For sequencing, an Illumina HiSeq 2500 was employed. A second 7 to 11 cycle PCR used a sample-barcoded 5' primer and a J-beta primer mix. A unique molecular identifier was introduced onto each TCR beta cDNA molecule by a template-switch 5' adaptor carrying 12 random nucleotides. Each sample yielded at least 2.5 million CDR3-containing paired-end reads. First-strand cDNA was synthesized from all RNA with the Mint cDNA synthesis kit, primed by a TRBC-specific oligonucleotide. All cDNA was treated with uracil-DNA glycosylase and then went through a first 18-cycle PCR with the universal primers M1SS and BC2_uni_R. In the source study's methods: Normalization of each sample was performed by random selection of 1 million high-quality reads, each carrying a distinct molecular identifier. Reads sharing molecular identifiers were discarded rather than binned into consensus sequences. MiTCR, set to a Q25 quality threshold and the strictest error-elimination algorithm, was used for CDR3 identification, clonotype clustering and error correction. Lower-bound total TCR beta diversity was estimated with a nonparametric unseen species model using Euler transformation. Using fastp at Q25 and MiXCR, TCRdb reprocessed the public reads and kept productive beta chains. Entries are consolidated by CDR3 protein sequence, retaining the most common genes and DNA. V and J calls and clone size were set by TCRdb, not the authors. This sample holds about 2 million distinct CDR3 sequences; 49% were observed only once. The ten largest clones take up 2.1% of the sample.

The germline ends are 12 bases apart after V is trimmed by 0 bases and J by 4 bases. The CDR3 holds 15 amino acids from the cysteine to the phenylalanine. The kept DNA is CDR3 alone, 45 bases in frame from the first base. The germline V gene encodes CDR1 LGHNA and CDR2 YSLEER. The approximately 39 donors, aged about 6 to 100 years, were systemically healthy Caucasian individuals from Russia. Each donor gave 8.5 to 10 milliliters of peripheral blood, collected into EDTA-treated Vacutainer tubes. PBMCs were isolated by Ficoll-Paque density-gradient centrifugation, with at least 7 million obtained per sample. Total RNA, at least 5 micrograms per sample, was extracted from PBMCs with Trizol reagent. For every donor, flow cytometry on a PBMC aliquot measured the percentage of naive CD45RAhigh/CD27high T cells. This clonotype was seen only a few times. What antigen it recognizes has not been identified. Qualities for individual bases were not recorded, and no much larger clone is one base off.

The chain was built from TRBV4-3 and TRBJ1-2; a tentative D match to TRBD1 spans 5 bases. The TCR was taken from a woman between 35 and 50 years old in good health. Input material: blood. The CDR3 protein sequence reads: CASSQDPQGSYGYTF. The DNA sequence follows: TGCGCCAGCAGCCAAGATCCCCAGGGTTCCTATGGCTACACCTTC.